The next 32 T cell receptor beta chains were all read from a single sample in a study of cytomegalovirus exposure and HLA in healthy donors. Assay used: immunoSEQ multiplex PCR; TCRdb lists only in-frame clones, some missing. This table has approximately 180,000 clones, roughly 86% appearing once. The sample comprised PBMCs. These receptors all stem from a woman younger than 35 in good health and CMV-seronegative.

The J gene is TRBJ1-2, the V gene TRBV6-6; a weak D match, TRBD1 (6 bases). The V and J ends lost 0 bases and 1 base respectively, with 12 bases between them. The CDR3 spans 16 residues. The V gene's germline CDR1 is MNHNY and CDR2 SVGAGI (reference sequence). This chain's CDR3 is CASSYSRDTLNYGYTF. The CDR3 coding sequence is TGTGCCAGCAGTTACTCGAGGGACACCCTTAACTATGGCTACACCTTC.

V gene TRBV6-1 combines with J gene TRBJ1-1; no definite D call. Germline CDR1 MNHNS, CDR2 SASEGT. Trimming cost V 6 bases and J 5 bases, with 7 bases left between them. The length of the CDR3 is 11 residues. Here the CDR3 DNA reads TGTGCCAGCAGATTTGTAACTGAAGCTTTCTTT. Its protein product is CASRFVTEAFF.

The gene calls are TRBV20-1 and TRBJ2-1, with D maybe TRBD2 (5 bases). CDR1 and CDR2 (germline): DFQATT, SNEGSKA (reference sequence). The CDR3 has 10 amino acids. This CDR3 is CSAREDEQFF. The CDR3 nucleotides read TGCAGCGCGAGGGAAGATGAGCAGTTCTTC.

This chain connects TRBV18 to TRBJ1-6, with no clear D. The CDR3 length is 17 residues. Trimming took off 6 bases at V and 1 base at J, with 16 bases between the two ends. Germline V gene sequence: CDR1 KGHSH, CDR2 LQKENI. The CDR3 sequence: CASSTRRRGSYNSPLHF. The CDR3 bases are TGTGCCAGCTCGACCCGTCGTAGAGGATCCTATAATTCACCCCTCCACTTT.

This clone occurred once. This chain uses TRBV6-5 with TRBJ2-1; 7 bases map to TRBD1. The V gene's germline CDR1 is MNHEY and CDR2 SVGAGI. J was trimmed by 4 bases and V by 7 bases; bases with no gene match: 7. The CDR3 has 14 amino acids. CDR3 residues: CASIRGIGYNEQFF. The CDR3 DNA reads as TGTGCCAGCATCAGGGGGATTGGGTACAATGAGCAGTTCTTC.

The genes are TRBV7-2 and TRBJ2-1; 7 positions agree with TRBD2. This CDR3 region has 16 residues. The germline V gene has CDR1 SGHTA and CDR2 FQGNSA. J gave up 9 bases and V 5 bases, and 16 bases lay outside the gene matches. The CDR3 loop reads CASSGRSGAGHGEQFF. CDR3 bases: TGTGCCAGCAGCGGACGGAGCGGGGCCGGTCACGGTGAGCAGTTCTTC. Variable domain in full (rest from reference TRBV7-2 and TRBJ2-1): GAGVSQSPSNKVTEKGKDVELRCDPISGHTALYWYRQSLGQGLEFLIYFQGNSAPDKSGLPSDRFSAERTGGSVSTLTIQRTQQEDSAVYLCASSGRSGAGHGEQFFGPGTRLTVL.

This clone was counted once. The chain recombines TRBV6-5 with TRBJ2-2; 10 bases line up with TRBD2. The germline V gene encodes CDR1 MNHEY and CDR2 SVGAGI. Unmatched junction bases numbered 4, after V lost 6 bases and J lost 3 bases. The CDR3 runs to 15 residues. The CDR3, as DNA: TGTGCCAGCAGACTAGCGGGGAGATACACCGGGGAGCTGTTTTTT. This encodes CASRLAGRYTGELFF.

The V and J genes are TRBV18 and TRBJ2-7; 8 nucleotides align to TRBD1. V was clipped by 0 bases and J by 2 bases; unmatched bases: 18. This CDR3 region has 20 residues. Germline CDR1 and CDR2: KGHSH and LQKENI. This CDR3 is CASSPPSQIYTGTGPYEQYF. CDR3 nucleotides: TGTGCCAGCTCACCACCGTCTCAGATCTACACCGGGACAGGACCCTACGAGCAGTACTTC.

V and J are TRBV6-5 and TRBJ2-2; D remains ambiguous. In germline, CDR1 is MNHEY, CDR2 SVGAGI. V shed 5 bases and J shed 3 bases, with 4 bases lying between them. The CDR3 runs 12 residues. CDR3 loop: CASSEDTGELFF. The CDR3 DNA follows: TGTGCCAGCAGTGAGGACACCGGGGAGCTGTTTTTT.

The chain links TRBV4-1 to TRBJ2-7, with a weak D call TRBD2 (5 bases). This CDR3 comprises 14 residues. Germline lookup yields CDR1 MGHRA and CDR2 YSYEKL. V was pared by 0 bases and J by 4 bases, with 10 bases between. The CDR3 nucleotides are TGCGCCAGCAGCCAAGAGGGGAGACGGTACGAGCAGTACTTC. Translated, it gives CASSQEGRRYEQYF.

This chain uses TRBV6-5 with TRBJ2-7, with 8 bases lining up with TRBD2. Germline CDR1 and CDR2: MNHEY and SVGAGI. J gave up 0 bases and V 2 bases, and 6 bases lay outside the gene matches. The CDR3 extends over 16 amino acids. The CDR3 sequence is CASSYGYGGASYEQYF. CDR3 DNA: TGTGCCAGCAGTTACGGTTACGGGGGGGCCTCCTACGAGCAGTACTTC.

The V and J genes are TRBV10-2 and TRBJ1-1; TRBD1 matches at 7 bases. The V gene's germline CDR1 is WSHSY and CDR2 SAAADI. V lost 0 bases and J lost 8; bases outside the gene matches: 6. The CDR3 covers 14 residues. The CDR3 coding sequence is TGCGCCAGCAGTGAGTCGGGGACAGACATAGAAGCTTTCTTT. Translated, it gives CASSESGTDIEAFF.

This clone came up once. The V and J genes are TRBV2 and TRBJ2-3; D call uncertain. CDR1 SNHLY and CDR2 FYNNEI come from the germline V gene. The CDR3 covers 11 residues. The V and J ends lost 8 bases and 2 bases respectively, with 5 bases between them. The CDR3 DNA reads as TGTGCCAGCCTCTACACAGATACGCAGTATTTT. It codes for CASLYTDTQYF.

V gene TRBV10-1 combines with J gene TRBJ2-7; 9 bases match TRBD1. Germline CDR1 and CDR2: WNHNN and SYGVQD (reference sequence). V lost 2 bases, J lost 5 bases, and 7 bases stayed unmatched. This CDR3 spans 15 amino acids. CDR3 bases: TGCGCCAGCAGTGAGGTCCGGACAGGGGTTAACGAGCAGTACTTC. Amino acids: CASSEVRTGVNEQYF.

The genes are TRBV18 and TRBJ2-5; D remains ambiguous. This CDR3 has 13 amino acids. Deletions cut 1 base from V and 5 bases from J, with 8 bases between. CDR1 and CDR2 from the germline V gene are KGHSH and LQKENI. The CDR3: CASSPRAQETQYF. The CDR3 DNA follows: TGTGCCAGCTCACCACGAGCGCAGGAGACCCAGTACTTC.

The chain uses TRBV10-3 and TRBJ2-7; 8 bases line up with TRBD1. The V gene end was trimmed by 3 bases and the J gene end by 0 bases; junction bases not matched to a gene: 4. CDR1 and CDR2 from the germline V gene are ENHRY and SYGVKD. The CDR3 extends over 15 amino acids. The DNA of the CDR3 is TGTGCCATCAGTGACTCCGGGACAGGCTCCTACGAGCAGTACTTC. This gives the protein CAISDSGTGSYEQYF.

The rearrangement links TRBV5-4 to TRBJ1-1; 10 bases match TRBD1. Germline V gene data show CDR1 as SGHNT and CDR2 as YYREEE (reference sequence). The CDR3 sequence is 15 residues long. With 4 bases clipped from V and 7 bases from J, the junction kept 10 bases outside the gene matches. The CDR3 sequence: CASSPGTGEFNEAFF. The CDR3 coding sequence is TGTGCCAGCAGCCCCGGGACAGGGGAGTTTAATGAAGCTTTCTTT.

The genes are TRBV9 and TRBJ1-3, with 7 bases lining up with TRBD1. Germline loops: CDR1 SGDLS, CDR2 YYNGEE. The ends lost 2 bases at V and 0 bases at J; junction bases unmatched: 2. The CDR3 contains 15 residues. The CDR3, as DNA: TGTGCCAGCAGCGTCGGACAGGCCTCTGGAAACACCATATATTTT. This gives the protein CASSVGQASGNTIYF.

The chain employs TRBV5-4 and TRBJ2-3, with TRBD2 matching over 11 bases. This CDR3 has 15 amino acids. V gave up 1 base and J gave up 10 bases; unmatched junction bases: 8. Germline assignment: CDR1 SGHNT and CDR2 YYREEE (reference sequence). The CDR3 sequence: CASSLFTSGSSAQYF. DNA of the CDR3: TGTGCCAGCAGCTTGTTTACTAGCGGGAGTAGCGCGCAGTATTTT.

This chain uses TRBV11-2 with TRBJ1-4; D is possibly TRBD1 (6 bases). The CDR3 runs to 17 residues. Trimming removed 3 bases at V and 8 bases at J, with 22 bases between. The germline CDR1 and CDR2 sequences are SGHAT and FQNNGV. The CDR3 nucleotides are TGTGCCAGCAGCTTCCCGGCGGGGGGCCGCCGGGCGGAAAAACTGTTTTTT. Protein sequence: CASSFPAGGRRAEKLFF. Full variable domain (rest looked up from reference TRBV11-2 and TRBJ1-4): EAGVAQSPRYKIIEKRQSVAFWCNPISGHATLYWYQQILGQGPKLLIQFQNNGVVDDSQLPKDRFSAERLKGVDSTLKIQPAKLEDSAVYLCASSFPAGGRRAEKLFFGSGTQLSVL.

This sequence joins TRBV11-2 and TRBJ1-5; TRBD1 might be the D (6 bases). Deletions cut 5 bases from V and 4 bases from J, with 15 bases between. Per germline, CDR1 SGHAT and CDR2 FQNNGV. CDR3 length equals 15 residues. The CDR3 loop is CASSPTVQGNQPQHF. The DNA of the CDR3 is TGTGCCAGCAGCCCAACCGTACAGGGTAATCAGCCCCAGCATTTT.

The chain uses TRBV29-1 and TRBJ1-1; TRBD1 agrees at 7 bases. After removal of 5 bases from V and 4 bases from J, the junction contained 19 bases not matched to a gene. This CDR3 is built from 17 residues. CDR1 is SQVTM, CDR2 ANQGSEA, per germline. In nucleotides, the CDR3 is TGCAGCGTTACGGAACGACAGGGTTGGGGGGTGAGCACTGAAGCTTTCTTT. It yields the protein CSVTERQGWGVSTEAFF.

This clone was picked up a small number of times. The chain employs TRBV30 and TRBJ1-1; weak D call: TRBD1 (6 bases). Trimming took 8 bases from V and 1 from J, leaving 17 bases between them. The CDR3 covers 14 residues. Germline CDR1 is GTSNPN and CDR2 is SVGIG (reference sequence). The CDR3 region is CARGSGQWNTEAFF. The DNA of the CDR3 is TGTGCCCGAGGGTCGGGACAATGGAACACTGAAGCTTTCTTT. The variable domain in full, with the rest retrieved from reference TRBV30 and TRBJ1-1, is SQTIHQWPATLVQPVGSPLSLECTVEGTSNPNLYWYRQAAGRGLQLLFYSVGIGQISSEVPQNLSASRPQDRQFILSSKKLLLSDSGFYLCARGSGQWNTEAFFGQGTRLTVV.

The V call is TRBV7-9, the J call TRBJ2-5; TRBD1 agrees at 7 bases. CDR1 is SEHNR, CDR2 FQNEAQ, per germline (reference sequence). The CDR3 covers 16 residues. Trimming removed 7 bases from V and 0 bases from J; junction bases left unmatched: 11. The CDR3 region is CASTHRLTGYQETQYF. In nucleotides, the CDR3 is TGTGCCAGCACCCACCGTCTGACAGGGTACCAAGAGACCCAGTACTTC.

The chain combines TRBV6-1 with TRBJ2-1, with TRBD1 identical over 7 bases. The CDR3 consists of 14 residues. V lost 5 bases, J lost 4 bases, and 5 bases stayed unmatched. CDR1 is MNHNS, CDR2 SASEGT, per germline. DNA for the CDR3: TGTGCCAGCAGTCCAGGGGGTTCTTACAATGAGCAGTTCTTC. It specifies CASSPGGSYNEQFF.

The chain couples TRBV27 to TRBJ1-1; tentatively, D is TRBD1 (6 bases). Germline-derived CDR1 and CDR2 are MNHEY and SMNVEV (reference sequence). V was shortened by 6 bases and J by 3 bases, with 14 bases between the two germline ends. This CDR3 comprises 14 residues. The CDR3: CASRGHYPDTEAFF. CDR3 coding DNA: TGTGCCAGCAGGGGACACTACCCGGACACTGAAGCTTTCTTT.

The chain uses TRBV5-1 and TRBJ1-1, with 7 nucleotides matching TRBD1. The V and J ends lost 5 bases and 9 bases, in that order; junction bases with no gene match: 7. Germline CDR1 and CDR2: SGHRS and YFSETQ. This CDR3 spans 12 amino acids. The CDR3 nucleotides are TGCGCCAGCAGTTCGACAGGGAGTCAAGCTTTCTTT. Its translation: CASSSTGSQAFF. The full variable domain, rest sourced from reference TRBV5-1 and TRBJ1-1, is KAGVTQTPRYLIKTRGQQVTLSCSPISGHRSVSWYQQTPGQGLQFLFEYFSETQRNKGNFPGRFSGRQFSNSRSEMNVSTLELGDSALYLCASSSTGSQAFFGQGTRLTVV.

About this clone itself: Since a much larger clone is just one base distant, this may be a read error. The chain combines TRBV7-9 with TRBJ2-7; D unresolved. CDR3 size: 11 residues. V lost 6 bases and J 3 bases, leaving 6 bases between the germline ends. Germline CDR1 is SEHNR and CDR2 is FQNEAQ (reference sequence). CDR3 bases: TGTGCCAGCAGTTTCAACTACGAGCAGTACTTC. It specifies CASSFNYEQYF.

The chain joins TRBV7-6 to TRBJ2-3; D unresolved. V dropped 0 bases and J dropped 0 bases, with 13 bases sitting between them. CDR1 is SGHVS and CDR2 is FNYEAQ in the germline V gene. The CDR3 loop spans 17 amino acids. DNA for the CDR3: TGTGCCAGCAGCTTAGCGCCGTTACAGCCCAGCACAGATACGCAGTATTTT. This codes for CASSLAPLQPSTDTQYF.

The table lists this clone with a few counts. This chain joins TRBV30 and TRBJ1-1; TRBD1 is a possible D gene (6 bases). Germline V gene lookup returns CDR1 GTSNPN and CDR2 SVGIG (reference sequence). V lost 0 bases and J lost 4, with 12 bases in between. This CDR3 contains 14 residues. The CDR3 sequence: CAWSVRTGSTEAFF. The DNA of the CDR3 is TGTGCCTGGAGTGTACGAACAGGGAGCACTGAAGCTTTCTTT.

This chain links TRBV2 with TRBJ2-2; 12 bases line up with TRBD2. The CDR3 has 15 residues. Trimming took 6 bases from V and 5 from J; bases not matched to a gene: 4. Germline loops: CDR1 SNHLY, CDR2 FYNNEI. DNA for the CDR3: TGTGCCAGCAGGAGACTAGCGGGAGATACCGGGGAGCTGTTTTTT. The encoded protein is CASRRLAGDTGELFF.

This rearrangement joins TRBV5-1 to TRBJ2-1; 7 positions match TRBD1. This CDR3 has 15 amino acids. The V gene end was trimmed by 4 bases and the J gene end by 4 bases; junction bases not matched to a gene: 8. Germline assignment: CDR1 SGHRS and CDR2 YFSETQ. In DNA, the CDR3 is TGCGCCAGCAGCCGACGGACAGGCCCTTACAATGAGCAGTTCTTC. The encoded protein is CASSRRTGPYNEQFF.